These 27 T cell receptor beta chains originate from one sample sequenced in a study of shared clonotypes between healthy human individuals. Data came from immunoSEQ multiplex PCR; TCRdb stores just in-frame clones and leaves some out. The repertoire holds 550,000 to 700,000 clones, with approximately 73% as singletons. The sequencing input was memory CD4+ T cells sorted from blood. This sample's subset: CD45RA-negative fraction. These receptors were obtained from a woman aged 30 to 39 in good health.

The gene calls are TRBV6-5 and TRBJ2-7; TRBD1 is a possible D gene (6 bases). This CDR3 contains 15 residues. Germline lookup yields CDR1 MNHEY and CDR2 SVGAGI. V lost 7 bases to trimming and J lost 4 bases, with 20 bases between them. This CDR3 reads CASTLSGTLPYEQYF. CDR3 coding DNA: TGTGCCAGCACCCTGAGTGGGACATTGCCGTACGAGCAGTACTTC.

The rearrangement uses TRBV19 and TRBJ2-1; TRBD2 aligns across 10 bases. Germline V gives CDR1 LNHDA, CDR2 SQIVND (reference sequence). V lost 3 bases to trimming and J lost 6 bases; unmatched junction nucleotides: 14. This CDR3 has 18 residues. The CDR3 region is CASSIPSLAGDGRNEQFF. The CDR3 nucleotides are TGTGCCAGTAGTATCCCCTCGCTAGCGGGAGATGGGCGCAATGAGCAGTTCTTC.

The chain combines TRBV7-9 with TRBJ1-3, with D perhaps matching TRBD2 (6 bases). The J call may be faulty, since TRBJ2-2 better matches the DNA end. The V gene's germline CDR1 is SEHNR and CDR2 FQNEAQ (reference sequence). The CDR3 contains 17 residues. The DNA of the CDR3 is TGTGCCAGCAGCCCCCGCGGGGCTACATTAGGGGCCGGGGAGCTGTTTTTT. Translated: CASSPRGATLGAGELFF.

This sequence joins TRBV29-1 and TRBJ1-1; TRBD1 might be the D (6 bases). This CDR3 has 12 residues. Germline CDR1 SQVTM, CDR2 ANQGSEA. V was clipped by 7 bases and J by 4 bases, with 13 bases between them. CDR3 loop: CSGSGGGTEAFF. The CDR3, as DNA: TGCAGCGGCTCGGGAGGGGGCACTGAAGCTTTCTTT.

The chain carries TRBV29-1 and TRBJ1-3; 7 positions agree with TRBD1. The CDR3 is 13 residues long. From germline, CDR1 is SQVTM and CDR2 ANQGSEA. V gave up 5 bases and J gave up 4 bases; unmatched junction bases: 5. The CDR3 loop is CSVRTGGGNTIYF. CDR3 nucleotides: TGCAGCGTTCGGACAGGAGGGGGAAACACCATATATTTT.

V is TRBV27 and J is TRBJ2-3; 7 nucleotides agree with TRBD1. Germline values: CDR1 MNHEY, CDR2 SMNVEV (reference sequence). CDR3 size: 16 residues. After removal of 6 bases from V and 2 bases from J, the junction contained 11 bases not matched to a gene. The CDR3: CASRRDDRAYTDTQYF. Written as DNA, the CDR3 is TGTGCCAGCAGGAGAGATGACAGGGCGTACACAGATACGCAGTATTTT.

This clone showed up just once. This sequence joins TRBV29-1 and TRBJ2-3; 8 positions agree with TRBD1. The germline V gene has CDR1 SQVTM and CDR2 ANQGSEA. The V segment lost 3 bases and the J segment 11 bases; nucleotides outside the gene matches: 7. The CDR3 runs to 12 residues. CDR3 sequence: CSVDRGLMGQYF. Here the CDR3 DNA reads TGCAGCGTTGACAGGGGGCTGATGGGGCAGTATTTT.

This chain uses TRBV7-9 with TRBJ1-2, with 7 bases identical to TRBD1. Losses at the gene ends were 3 bases for V and 8 bases for J; bases not matched to a gene: 15. Looked up from germline, CDR1 is SEHNR and CDR2 is FQNEAQ (reference sequence). The CDR3 runs 16 residues. The CDR3 DNA sequence: TGTGCCAGCAGCTTTCCCCGGGACAGCTACCTGGGGGGCTACACCTTC. Translated, it gives CASSFPRDSYLGGYTF.

The chain employs TRBV5-1 and TRBJ2-1; the D is unclear. The CDR3 spans 16 residues. Per germline, CDR1 SGHRS and CDR2 YFSETQ. Trimming removed 0 bases from V and 3 bases from J, with 13 bases in between. The CDR3 region is CASSLVGGLDYNEQFF. The CDR3 region has the DNA TGCGCCAGCAGCTTGGTTGGCGGCCTTGACTACAATGAGCAGTTCTTC.

This clone has a single count. The V and J genes are TRBV28 and TRBJ2-3; D might be TRBD1 or TRBD2, each matching 5 bases. The germline CDR1 and CDR2 sequences are MDHEN and SYDVKM. Trimming shortened V by 0 bases and J by 6 bases, and 7 bases separated the two germline ends. The CDR3 is 13 amino acids. The DNA of the CDR3 is TGTGCCAGCAGTTTATGGGGGGAGGATACGCAGTATTTT. Translation: CASSLWGEDTQYF.

This clone has a handful of counts. The V and J genes are TRBV4-1 and TRBJ2-3, with a tentative D call TRBD1 (6 bases). Trimming pared 2 bases from V and 0 bases from J, leaving 21 bases between. Per germline, CDR1 MGHRA and CDR2 YSYEKL. The CDR3 has 19 residues. CDR3 in amino acids: CASSQSGVGLLSSTDTQYF. Here the CDR3 DNA reads TGCGCCAGCAGCCAATCAGGGGTAGGCCTTCTGAGCAGCACAGATACGCAGTATTTT.

This clone was counted only a few times. This chain connects TRBV6-1 to TRBJ1-5; no reliable D call. This CDR3 comprises 15 residues. CDR1 is MNHNS, CDR2 SASEGT, per germline. V lost 3 bases and J lost 1, with 10 bases in between. Here the CDR3 reads CASSDSPTSNQPQHF. CDR3 bases: TGTGCCAGCAGTGACAGCCCCACAAGCAATCAGCCCCAGCATTTT.

The chain joins TRBV7-6 to TRBJ2-2; D is tentatively TRBD1 or TRBD2 (5 bases each). The CDR3 is 16 amino acids. In germline, CDR1 is SGHVS, CDR2 FNYEAQ. V gave up 5 bases and J gave up 6 bases, with 19 bases separating them. The CDR3 here is CASSVRDPGLAGELFF. The CDR3 coding sequence is TGTGCCAGCAGCGTCCGGGACCCCGGTCTGGCCGGGGAGCTGTTTTTT.

This chain links TRBV18 with TRBJ2-7; D may be TRBD2 (7 bases). The CDR3 has 18 amino acids. Per germline, CDR1 KGHSH and CDR2 LQKENI. V lost 5 bases and J lost 1, with 24 bases in between. The CDR3 loop reads CASSVPMIRGGKSYEQYF. The CDR3 coding sequence is TGTGCCAGCTCAGTACCCATGATTCGCGGGGGCAAGTCCTACGAGCAGTACTTC.

The V gene is TRBV7-8, the J gene TRBJ1-5; 9 bases are a match to TRBD1. The CDR3 has 16 amino acids. Germline V gives CDR1 SGHVS, CDR2 FQNEAQ. The J segment lost 4 bases and the V segment lost 5 bases, leaving 9 bases of the junction unmatched. CDR3 in DNA: TGTGCCAGCAGCCCTAGGACAGGGGACGGGAATCAGCCCCAGCATTTT. Translated, it gives CASSPRTGDGNQPQHF.

This clone was detected many times. V and J are TRBV6-1 and TRBJ2-2, with TRBD1 matching 7 bases. CDR1 is MNHNS, CDR2 SASEGT, per germline. V was pared by 8 bases and J by 3 bases, with 3 bases of the junction left unmatched. This CDR3 is built from 13 residues. In DNA, the CDR3 is TGTGCCAGCGCCGGACAGGACACCGGGGAGCTGTTTTTT. Translating gives CASAGQDTGELFF.

The J gene is TRBJ2-2, the V gene TRBV19; D unresolved. The ends were cut back, 2 bases at V and 6 bases at J, with 4 bases in the middle. In germline, CDR1 is LNHDA, CDR2 SQIVND (reference sequence). The CDR3 covers 12 residues. CDR3 sequence: CASSIWPGELFF. The CDR3 DNA reads TGTGCCAGTAGTATATGGCCCGGGGAGCTGTTTTTT.

The genes are TRBV11-2 and TRBJ1-1; no definite D call. Trimming stripped 5 bases from V and 2 bases from J, with 9 bases between. The CDR3 loop spans 13 amino acids. Germline V gene lookup returns CDR1 SGHAT and CDR2 FQNNGV. The DNA of the CDR3 is TGTGCCAGCAGCGTAGGACTTAACACTGAAGCTTTCTTT. As protein: CASSVGLNTEAFF.

This chain connects TRBV9 to TRBJ2-2; TRBD2 agrees at 7 bases. V dropped 0 bases and J dropped 4; count of bases not matched to a gene: 6. The CDR3 has 16 residues. Germline lookup yields CDR1 SGDLS and CDR2 YYNGEE. Here the CDR3 DNA reads TGTGCCAGCAGCGTAGGTTCGGGGAGGGCCACCGGGGAGCTGTTTTTT. It yields the protein CASSVGSGRATGELFF.

V gene TRBV18 combines with J gene TRBJ2-5; 11 bases fit TRBD2. Germline lookup yields CDR1 KGHSH and CDR2 LQKENI. The CDR3 is 17 amino acids. Trimming at V came to 4 bases and at J to 2 bases, leaving 9 bases not matched to a gene. As DNA, the CDR3 is TGTGCCAGCTCACACGACACTAGCGGGAGTAGTCAAGAGACCCAGTACTTC. Protein sequence: CASSHDTSGSSQETQYF.

The chain couples TRBV6-5 to TRBJ2-3; possibly TRBD2 for D (6 bases). There are 12 residues in the CDR3. Germline CDR1 reads MNHEY; CDR2 reads SVGAGI. Trimming shortened V by 10 bases and J by 1 base, and 9 bases separated the two germline ends. The CDR3 loop reads CATSGGTDTQYF. The DNA of the CDR3 is TGTGCCACCTCGGGGGGCACAGATACGCAGTATTTT.

V is TRBV28 and J is TRBJ2-5; no clear D. Near its end, the DNA agrees better with TRBJ2-7, so the J call may be wrong. Germline V gene lookup returns CDR1 MDHEN and CDR2 SYDVKM. CDR3 size: 12 residues. CDR3 in amino acids: CASSLFLYEQYF. The CDR3 region has the DNA TGTGCCAGCAGTTTATTCCTCTACGAGCAGTACTTC.

Comment on this clone: Sequence at one end of the junction differs from germline and may be a read error. The V call is TRBV27, the J call TRBJ1-3; TRBD1 matches 8 bases. Germline V gene lookup returns CDR1 MNHEY and CDR2 SMNVEV (reference sequence). The CDR3 has 15 amino acids. CDR3 sequence reads: CASSSDQGATNTIHF. The CDR3 DNA is TGTGCCAGCAGTTCTGATCAGGGGGCAACGAACACCATACATTTT.

V and J are TRBV28 and TRBJ1-2; D remains ambiguous. Trimming took 6 bases from V and 8 from J, leaving 10 bases between them. The CDR3 consists of 11 residues. Germline V gives CDR1 MDHEN, CDR2 SYDVKM. DNA of the CDR3: TGTGCCAGCAGCCCGGGAGTGGGCTACACCTTC. Amino acids: CASSPGVGYTF.

The gene calls are TRBV7-2 and TRBJ2-6; D unclear. The CDR3 covers 15 residues. V lost 4 bases, J lost 0 bases, and 7 bases lay in between. Germline V CDR1 and CDR2: SGHTA, FQGNSA. The CDR3: CASSSVHSGANVLTF. CDR3 coding DNA: TGTGCCAGCAGCTCGGTCCACTCTGGGGCCAACGTCCTGACTTTC.

The chain combines TRBV19 with TRBJ2-3; D not certain. V lost 5 bases and J 5 bases, leaving 11 bases between the germline ends. This CDR3 region has 13 residues. CDR1 and CDR2 (germline): LNHDA, SQIVND (reference sequence). CDR3: CASSWPEVDTQYF. In DNA form, the CDR3 reads TGTGCCAGTAGTTGGCCAGAAGTAGATACGCAGTATTTT.

The V and J genes are TRBV29-1 and TRBJ1-1, with 8 bases matching TRBD1. V dropped 5 bases and J dropped 4; count of bases not matched to a gene: 9. The CDR3 has 14 amino acids. CDR1 and CDR2 (germline): SQVTM, ANQGSEA. Here the CDR3 reads CSVLKTGASTEAFF. The CDR3 bases are TGCAGCGTTTTAAAGACAGGGGCAAGCACTGAAGCTTTCTTT.